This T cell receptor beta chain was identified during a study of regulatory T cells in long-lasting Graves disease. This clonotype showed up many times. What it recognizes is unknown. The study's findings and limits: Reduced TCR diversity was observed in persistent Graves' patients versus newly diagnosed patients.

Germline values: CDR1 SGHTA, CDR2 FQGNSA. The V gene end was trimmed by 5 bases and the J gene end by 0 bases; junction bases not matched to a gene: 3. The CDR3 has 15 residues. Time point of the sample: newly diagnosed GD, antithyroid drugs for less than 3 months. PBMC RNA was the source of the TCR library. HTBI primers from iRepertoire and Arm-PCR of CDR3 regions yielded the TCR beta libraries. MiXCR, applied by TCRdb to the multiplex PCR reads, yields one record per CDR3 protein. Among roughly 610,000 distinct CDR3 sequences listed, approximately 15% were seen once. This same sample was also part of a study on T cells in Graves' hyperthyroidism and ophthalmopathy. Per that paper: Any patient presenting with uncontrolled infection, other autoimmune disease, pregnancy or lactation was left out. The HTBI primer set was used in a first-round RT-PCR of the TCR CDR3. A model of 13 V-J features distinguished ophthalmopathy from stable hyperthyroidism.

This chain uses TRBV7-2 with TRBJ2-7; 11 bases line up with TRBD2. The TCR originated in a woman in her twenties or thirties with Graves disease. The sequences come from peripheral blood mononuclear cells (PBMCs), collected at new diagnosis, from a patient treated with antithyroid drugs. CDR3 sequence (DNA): TGTGCCAGCAGCCAGGGACTAGCGGTCTCCTACGAGCAGTACTTC. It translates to CASSQGLAVSYEQYF.